This entry concerns a single T cell receptor (beta chain). The sample is drawn from a study of regulatory T cells in long-lasting Graves disease. CDR1 is SGHRS and CDR2 is YFSETQ in the germline V gene. With 3 bases clipped from V and 0 bases from J, the junction kept 10 bases outside the gene matches. This CDR3 has 17 residues. TCR beta libraries were built with iRepertoire HTBI primers and Arm-PCR of CDR3 regions. TCRdb itself ran the multiplex PCR reads through MiXCR, one entry per CDR3 protein. The sample lists about 620,000 distinct CDR3 sequences; approximately 15% were seen once. As for time point: newly diagnosed GD, antithyroid drugs for less than 3 months. RNA from PBMCs was the source of the TCR library. The data were also submitted as part of a second study, on T cells in Graves' hyperthyroidism and ophthalmopathy. In that study: Patients aged 18 to 65 had newly diagnosed hyperthyroidism of under 2 months' duration.

The sample consisted of peripheral blood mononuclear cells (PBMCs), taken at new diagnosis, from a patient treated with antithyroid drugs. This chain links TRBV5-1 with TRBJ1-1; TRBD1 matches 8 bases. This TCR was recovered from a young woman with Graves disease. CDR3 nucleotide sequence: TGCGCCAGCAGCTGGGGGAACAGGGGGGGGATGAACACTGAAGCTTTCTTT. This translates into CASSWGNRGGMNTEAFF.